Below are 14 T cell receptor beta chains sequenced from a single sample in a study of cytomegalovirus exposure and HLA in healthy donors. PCR amplification relied on 60 Vbeta primers (plus 13 Jbeta primers). Produced via immunoSEQ multiplex PCR; TCRdb's table is partial and in-frame only. The listing contains fewer than 100,000 clones. Source material: PBMCs. The receptor set was obtained from a man aged 45-65 years in good health and CMV-seronegative.

The rearrangement links TRBV7-8 to TRBJ1-5, with a tentative D call TRBD1 (5 bases). Trimming took 3 bases from V and 4 from J, leaving 10 bases between them. Per germline, CDR1 SGHVS and CDR2 FQNEAQ. The CDR3 length is 14 residues. CDR3 in DNA: TGTGCCAGCAGCTTCCCTGGGGGGAATCAGCCCCAGCATTTT. It yields the protein CASSFPGGNQPQHF.

The chain recombines TRBV9 with TRBJ1-3; D perhaps matches TRBD1 (6 bases). The germline V and J ends were trimmed by 2 bases and 4 bases, with 16 bases remaining between them. The germline gives CDR1 SGDLS, CDR2 YYNGEE. This CDR3 contains 16 residues. DNA for the CDR3: TGTGCCAGCAGCGTTTCGGACAGAACCGCAGGAAACACCATATATTTT. Translation gives CASSVSDRTAGNTIYF.

The gene calls are TRBV27 and TRBJ2-7, with 7 positions matching TRBD1. Trimming removed 6 bases from V and 2 bases from J; junction bases left unmatched: 4. CDR1 is MNHEY, CDR2 SMNVEV, per germline (reference sequence). This CDR3 has 13 residues. CDR3 sequence: CASSYGQAYEQYF. The CDR3, as DNA: TGTGCCAGCAGCTATGGACAGGCCTACGAGCAGTACTTC.

The CDR3, as DNA: TGTGCCAGCAGTTCTTGGTCAGGTGGTTACAATGAGCAGTTCTTC. The encoded protein is CASSSWSGGYNEQFF. V gene TRBV28 combines with J gene TRBJ2-1; D is unresolved. The CDR3 runs to 15 residues. Germline assignment: CDR1 MDHEN and CDR2 SYDVKM. V lost 4 bases and J lost 4, with 14 bases in between.

The chain employs TRBV29-1 and TRBJ1-2; 9 nucleotides line up with TRBD1. Germline V gene lookup returns CDR1 SQVTM and CDR2 ANQGSEA. The CDR3 has 16 amino acids. V lost 0 bases, J lost 2 bases, and 7 bases stayed unmatched. The CDR3 sequence is CSVEDLGTGRNYGYTF. As DNA, the CDR3 is TGCAGCGTTGAAGATCTGGGGACAGGGAGGAACTATGGCTACACCTTC. Full variable domain (outside the CDR3, taken from reference TRBV29-1 and TRBJ1-2): SAVISQKPSRDICQRGTSLTIQCQVDSQVTMMFWYRQQPGQSLTLIATANQGSEATYESGFVIDKFPISRPNLTFSTLTVSNMSPEDSSIYLCSVEDLGTGRNYGYTFGSGTRLTVV.

The V and J genes are TRBV9 and TRBJ1-1; D gene uncertain. The CDR3 has 15 residues. The germline V gene encodes CDR1 SGDLS and CDR2 YYNGEE. The V gene lost 0 bases and the J gene lost 0 bases, with 9 bases spanning the gap. CDR3 DNA: TGTGCCAGCAGCGTAGTTTCCGGGGTGAACACTGAAGCTTTCTTT. This sequence encodes CASSVVSGVNTEAFF.

J is TRBJ2-5 and V is TRBV18; weak D call: TRBD1 (5 bases). The CDR3 runs to 13 residues. Trimming stripped 3 bases from V and 5 bases from J, with 10 bases between. Germline V gene lookup returns CDR1 KGHSH and CDR2 LQKENI. CDR3 bases: TGTGCCAGCTCACCGACAGAAAGGGAGACCCAGTACTTC. Its translation: CASSPTERETQYF.

V usage is TRBV28 and J usage is TRBJ2-1; tentatively, D is TRBD2 (6 bases). V was pared by 7 bases and J by 9 bases, with 22 bases between. CDR3 length: 15 amino acids. Germline CDR1 is MDHEN and CDR2 is SYDVKM. The CDR3 spells CASTPLGRGHPEQFF. CDR3 nucleotide sequence: TGTGCCAGCACCCCTTTAGGGCGGGGCCATCCTGAGCAGTTCTTC. The full variable domain, completed using reference TRBV28 and TRBJ2-1, is DVKVTQSSRYLVKRTGEKVFLECVQDMDHENMFWYRQDPGLGLRLIYFSYDVKMKEKGDIPEGYSVSREKKERFSLILESASTNQTSMYLCASTPLGRGHPEQFFGPGTRLTVL.

The chain links TRBV5-4 to TRBJ1-2; D not certain. The germline V and J ends were trimmed by 4 bases and 2 bases, with 18 bases remaining between them. Germline V lookup: CDR1 SGHNT, CDR2 YYREEE (reference sequence). The CDR3 covers 16 residues. CDR3 residues: CASSPLSNRLNYGYTF. CDR3 coding DNA: TGTGCCAGCAGCCCTCTTTCCAACCGACTCAACTATGGCTACACCTTC.

This chain uses TRBV19 with TRBJ2-7; 11 bases line up with TRBD2. There are 14 residues in the CDR3. The germline V gene encodes CDR1 LNHDA and CDR2 SQIVND (reference sequence). Trimming at V came to 5 bases and at J to 4 bases, leaving 4 bases not matched to a gene. In nucleotides, the CDR3 is TGTGCCAGTAGTCCGGGACTAGCGGCTTACGAGCAGTACTTC. This sequence encodes CASSPGLAAYEQYF.

The chain links TRBV6-5 to TRBJ1-1, with a possible D match to TRBD1 (5 bases). Germline CDR1 MNHEY, CDR2 SVGAGI. V was cut by 6 bases and J by 1 base, with 15 bases left in between. CDR3 length equals 15 residues. As DNA, the CDR3 is TGTGCCAGCAGATATGCGGGACGGTGGAACACTGAAGCTTTCTTT. It is translated as CASRYAGRWNTEAFF.

The genes are TRBV18 and TRBJ1-4; the D gene is possibly TRBD1 (5 bases). V was cut by 0 bases and J by 8 bases, with 13 bases left in between. The CDR3 length is 15 residues. Germline V gene sequence: CDR1 KGHSH, CDR2 LQKENI. The CDR3 region is CASSPPMDTGEKLFF. Written as DNA, the CDR3 is TGTGCCAGCTCACCACCTATGGACACTGGAGAAAAACTGTTTTTT.

V and J are TRBV19 and TRBJ1-1; 9 bases align to TRBD1. The CDR3 is 16 residues long. The J segment lost 4 bases and the V segment lost 7 bases, leaving 13 bases of the junction unmatched. The germline CDR1 and CDR2 sequences are LNHDA and SQIVND (reference sequence). The CDR3 nucleotides are TGTGCCAGTACTCTTATTCCCGGACAGGGGCGCACTGAAGCTTTCTTT. It encodes CASTLIPGQGRTEAFF.

The chain is built from TRBV29-1 and TRBJ2-1; D is unresolved. V was cut by 3 bases and J by 5 bases, with 8 bases left in between. This CDR3 contains 12 residues. Per the germline V gene, CDR1 is SQVTM and CDR2 is ANQGSEA. The CDR3 reads CSVEGTDNEQFF. CDR3 in DNA: TGCAGCGTTGAGGGCACCGACAATGAGCAGTTCTTC.